Shown below are 31 T cell receptor beta chains from a single sample sequenced in a study of OX40 agonist ivuxolimab in advanced cancers. The data were produced by immunoSEQ multiplex PCR, yet TCRdb's version contains in-frame clones alone and is incomplete. The table lists about 69,000 clones, about four fifths of them singletons, with 2% to 2.5% in the top ten. This specimen consisted of CD4+ or CD8+ T cells sorted from blood, obtained in a trial of the OX40 agonist ivuxolimab. The origin of the receptors is an adult with an advanced solid tumor such as melanoma, head and neck, liver or kidney cancer.

CDR3 protein: CASSWAGSEKLFF. CDR3 DNA: TGTGCCAGCAGCTGGGCAGGGAGTGAAAAACTGTTTTTT. J is TRBJ1-4 and V is TRBV11-2; D is possibly TRBD1 (5 bases). The germline gives CDR1 SGHAT, CDR2 FQNNGV. The CDR3 has 13 residues. Trimming stripped 4 bases from V and 7 bases from J, with 10 bases between.

This clone was seen once. The chain carries TRBV18 and TRBJ2-7, with 8 bases aligning to TRBD1. Per germline, CDR1 KGHSH and CDR2 LQKENI. The V segment lost 2 bases and the J segment 3 bases; nucleotides outside the gene matches: 3. The CDR3 length is 14 residues. The CDR3 nucleotides are TGTGCCAGCTCACCAAATGGACAGGGCTACGAGCAGTACTTC. Translated, it gives CASSPNGQGYEQYF.

This chain uses TRBV5-4 with TRBJ1-2, with a possible D match to TRBD1 (6 bases). V gave up 0 bases and J gave up 7 bases, with 13 bases separating them. Per germline, CDR1 SGHNT and CDR2 YYREEE (reference sequence). The CDR3 consists of 14 residues. CDR3 region: CASSLDGGQGGYTF. For the CDR3, the DNA is TGTGCCAGCAGCTTGGATGGGGGGCAGGGTGGCTACACCTTC.

The genes are TRBV20-1 and TRBJ2-7; D unresolved. Trimming left V 6 bases short and J 3 bases short, with 9 bases between. Germline CDR1 reads DFQATT; CDR2 reads SNEGSKA (reference sequence). The CDR3 is 11 residues long. The CDR3 is CSATPGYEQYF. CDR3 coding DNA: TGCAGTGCCACCCCGGGCTACGAGCAGTACTTC.

The rearrangement uses TRBV28 and TRBJ1-1; unclear D gene. The V end was cut by 5 bases, the J end by 11 bases, with 18 bases between. Per germline, CDR1 MDHEN and CDR2 SYDVKM. The CDR3 has 13 residues. The CDR3 is CASSPLLLVGAFF. The CDR3 bases are TGTGCCAGCAGTCCCCTCCTTTTGGTTGGGGCTTTCTTT.

This clone turned up a few times. Other DNA sequences in the sample encode the same CDR3. This sequence joins TRBV25-1 and TRBJ2-5; D is tentatively TRBD1 or TRBD2 (6 bases each). The CDR3 is made up of 14 amino acids. CDR1 and CDR2 from the germline V gene are MGHDK and SYGVNS. Trimming removed 6 bases from V and 5 bases from J, with 16 bases in between. The CDR3: CASSDTGGGETQYF. The CDR3 coding sequence is TGTGCCAGCAGCGATACCGGGGGCGGCGAGACCCAGTACTTC.

This CDR3 reads CASSLLSGDSPLHF. In DNA, the CDR3 is TGTGCCAGCAGCTTACTGTCCGGGGATTCACCCCTCCACTTT. The chain links TRBV7-2 to TRBJ1-6; D gene ambiguous. Trimming removed 2 bases at V and 8 bases at J, with 10 bases between. This CDR3 has 14 residues. The germline V gene has CDR1 SGHTA and CDR2 FQGNSA.

The chain joins TRBV28 to TRBJ1-5; the D is unclear. The CDR3 is made up of 14 amino acids. From germline, CDR1 is MDHEN and CDR2 SYDVKM. V was clipped by 7 bases and J by 5 bases, with 15 bases between them. CDR3 nucleotide sequence: TGTGCCAGCACCATGGCGGGGAACTATCAGCCCCAGCATTTT. Protein: CASTMAGNYQPQHF.

This chain joins TRBV9 and TRBJ1-5; D call uncertain. The germline V gene has CDR1 SGDLS and CDR2 YYNGEE. Deletions cut 4 bases from V and 4 bases from J, with 15 bases between. This CDR3 has 15 residues. CDR3: CASSPGRNTNQPQHF. CDR3 coding DNA: TGTGCCAGCAGCCCCGGACGGAACACTAATCAGCCCCAGCATTTT.

The rearrangement links TRBV7-9 to TRBJ2-7; 9 bases are a match to TRBD1. Unmatched junction bases numbered 2, after V lost 3 bases and J lost 5 bases. The CDR3 is made up of 13 amino acids. Per the germline V gene, CDR1 is SEHNR and CDR2 is FQNEAQ (reference sequence). The CDR3 DNA follows: TGTGCCAGCAGCTTGGGACAGGGCAACGAGCAGTACTTC. Translating it yields CASSLGQGNEQYF.

The chain couples TRBV2 to TRBJ2-5; perhaps D is TRBD1 or TRBD2 (5 bases each). The germline V and J ends were trimmed by 6 bases and 5 bases, with 13 bases remaining between them. From germline, CDR1 is SNHLY and CDR2 FYNNEI. This CDR3 has 13 amino acids. The CDR3 bases are TGTGCCAGCAGATACGGGGACGGGGAGACCCAGTACTTC. Protein: CASRYGDGETQYF.

This CDR3 reads CASSPQGSWEKLFF. In nucleotides, the CDR3 is TGTGCCAGCAGCCCACAGGGGTCATGGGAAAAACTGTTTTTT. V usage is TRBV7-8 and J usage is TRBJ1-4; 7 nucleotides line up with TRBD1. The CDR3 covers 14 residues. The germline CDR1 and CDR2 sequences are SGHVS and FQNEAQ. After removal of 5 bases from V and 8 bases from J, the junction contained 8 bases not matched to a gene. The whole variable domain, filled in from reference TRBV7-8 and TRBJ1-4, reads GAGVSQSPRYKVAKRGQDVALRCDPISGHVSLFWYQQALGQGPEFLTYFQNEAQLDKSGLPSDRFFAERPEGSVSTLKIQRTQQEDSAVYLCASSPQGSWEKLFFGSGTQLSVL.

This clone is a singleton in its sample. The V gene is TRBV2, the J gene TRBJ2-7; 8 nucleotides match TRBD2. J gave up 6 bases and V 3 bases, and 4 bases lay outside the gene matches. Germline V gene sequence: CDR1 SNHLY, CDR2 FYNNEI. This CDR3 region has 13 residues. For the CDR3, the DNA is TGTGCCAGCAGTGACACCGGGGGGGGCGAGCAGTACTTC. This sequence encodes CASSDTGGGEQYF.

The sample holds a few counts of this clone. This chain uses TRBV19 with TRBJ1-1; 9 bases match TRBD1. After removal of 1 base from V and 8 bases from J, the junction contained 5 bases not matched to a gene. CDR1 is LNHDA and CDR2 is SQIVND in the germline V gene (reference sequence). The CDR3 is 14 residues long. The CDR3 coding sequence is TGTGCCAGTAGTATAGGCCGGGACAGGGTAGAAGCTTTCTTT. Its protein is CASSIGRDRVEAFF.

The V gene is TRBV5-1, the J gene TRBJ2-7; TRBD2 agrees at 12 bases. J was trimmed by 5 bases and V by 1 base; bases with no gene match: 4. Looked up from germline, CDR1 is SGHRS and CDR2 is YFSETQ. The CDR3 consists of 15 residues. The CDR3 sequence is CASSLTSGGSHEQYF. Written as DNA, the CDR3 is TGCGCCAGCAGCTTGACTAGCGGGGGGTCCCACGAGCAGTACTTC.

DNA of the CDR3: TGTGCCAGCAGCTTCTTACTCACACAGGCTCCCGAAGGAGAGCAGTACTTC. It codes for CASSFLLTQAPEGEQYF. The genes are TRBV5-5 and TRBJ2-7; possibly TRBD1 for D (5 bases). There are 17 residues in the CDR3. Between the trimmed V and J ends, which lost 2 bases and 7 bases, there was a span of 25 bases. Per the germline V gene, CDR1 is SGHKS and CDR2 is YYEKEE (reference sequence). The full variable domain, its missing parts supplied by reference TRBV5-5 and TRBJ2-7, is DAGVTQSPTHLIKTRGQQVTLRCSPISGHKSVSWYQQVLGQGPQFIFQYYEKEERGRGNFPDRFSARQFPNYSSELNVNALLLGDSALYLCASSFLLTQAPEGEQYFGPGTRLTVT.

The CDR3: CASSSGSGGVTEAFF. CDR3 DNA: TGCGCCAGCAGCTCCGGTTCGGGGGGCGTCACTGAAGCTTTCTTT. The chain employs TRBV5-1 and TRBJ1-1, with a weak D call TRBD1 (6 bases). CDR1 is SGHRS, CDR2 YFSETQ, per germline. The CDR3 has 15 residues. Trimming cost V 3 bases and J 4 bases, with 16 bases left between them.

The chain joins TRBV28 to TRBJ2-2; TRBD2 matches 10 bases. Germline-derived CDR1 and CDR2 are MDHEN and SYDVKM. V lost 5 bases to trimming and J lost 6 bases; unmatched junction nucleotides: 6. This CDR3 is built from 15 residues. CDR3 coding DNA: TGTGCCAGCAGTACTAGACTAGCGGGTGCCGGGGAGCTGTTTTTT. Its protein product is CASSTRLAGAGELFF.

J is TRBJ2-5 and V is TRBV14, with D perhaps being TRBD1 or TRBD2 (6 bases each). The CDR3 is 17 residues long. The germline V gene encodes CDR1 SGHDN and CDR2 FVKESK. Trimming shortened V by 1 base and J by 4 bases, and 19 bases separated the two germline ends. CDR3 residues: CASSQVVPGAVGETQYF. In DNA, the CDR3 is TGTGCCAGCAGCCAAGTTGTACCGGGGGCCGTGGGAGAGACCCAGTACTTC.

The chain employs TRBV28 and TRBJ2-2; perhaps TRBD2 as D (6 bases). In germline, CDR1 is MDHEN, CDR2 SYDVKM. This CDR3 has 13 amino acids. V gave up 4 bases and J gave up 13 bases, with 16 bases separating them. The CDR3 sequence: CASSSDFLRGLFF. In DNA form, the CDR3 reads TGTGCCAGCAGTTCGGACTTCCTGCGGGGGCTGTTTTTT.

The rearrangement links TRBV5-1 to TRBJ2-7; D is possibly TRBD1 or TRBD2 (5 bases each). Per germline, CDR1 SGHRS and CDR2 YFSETQ. V was clipped by 0 bases and J by 3 bases, with 10 bases between them. This CDR3 is built from 14 residues. CDR3 in amino acids: CASSLGGKGYEQYF. In DNA form, the CDR3 reads TGCGCCAGCAGCTTGGGGGGGAAAGGCTACGAGCAGTACTTC.

The V call is TRBV5-1, the J call TRBJ2-3, with 9 positions matching TRBD2. CDR1 is SGHRS, CDR2 YFSETQ, per germline. Unmatched junction bases numbered 6, after V lost 2 bases and J lost 2 bases. This CDR3 is built from 16 residues. The CDR3 sequence: CASSFVSGSSTDTQYF. CDR3 nucleotide sequence: TGCGCCAGCAGCTTCGTTAGCGGGAGCTCCACAGATACGCAGTATTTT.

The chain is built from TRBV29-1 and TRBJ2-6, with 7 positions matching TRBD1. Germline-derived CDR1 and CDR2 are SQVTM and ANQGSEA. V lost 4 bases and J lost 1; bases outside the gene matches: 4. This CDR3 is 15 amino acids long. The CDR3 bases are TGCAGCGTTGGCCAGGGACAGTCTGGGGCCAACGTCCTGACTTTC. Translation: CSVGQGQSGANVLTF.

V and J are TRBV7-9 and TRBJ2-1, with D unresolved. Between the trimmed V and J ends, which lost 0 bases and 7 bases, there was a span of 7 bases. This CDR3 is 13 amino acids long. Germline-derived CDR1 and CDR2 are SEHNR and FQNEAQ (reference sequence). The CDR3, as DNA: TGTGCCAGCAGCTTAGCGCTCGGGAATGAGCAGTTCTTC. Its protein product is CASSLALGNEQFF.

The chain links TRBV2 to TRBJ1-1, with D maybe TRBD1 (6 bases). The CDR3 is 13 residues long. V was cut by 3 bases and J by 4 bases, with 9 bases left in between. Looked up from germline, CDR1 is SNHLY and CDR2 is FYNNEI. The CDR3, as DNA: TGTGCCAGCAGTGACAGGGGCCTCACTGAAGCTTTCTTT. It translates to CASSDRGLTEAFF.

To note about this clone: The sample holds other DNA sequences that translate to the same CDR3. The chain uses TRBV5-6 and TRBJ2-7; 9 bases match TRBD2. CDR1 is SGHDT and CDR2 is YYEEEE in the germline V gene. The junction had 8 bases not matched to a gene; V was cut back by 4 bases and J by 3 bases. The CDR3 has 15 amino acids. The CDR3 DNA is TGTGCCAGCAGCAGCCCAGCGGGGGGAAACTACGAGCAGTACTTC. It is translated as CASSSPAGGNYEQYF.

This sequence joins TRBV27 and TRBJ1-5; 7 bases align to TRBD1. The CDR3 has 15 residues. Germline CDR1 is MNHEY and CDR2 is SMNVEV (reference sequence). Unmatched junction bases numbered 5, after V lost 6 bases and J lost 0 bases. In DNA form, the CDR3 reads TGTGCCAGCAGATCGGACAGGACTAGCAATCAGCCCCAGCATTTT. It yields the protein CASRSDRTSNQPQHF.

This chain joins TRBV18 and TRBJ1-5; a possible D gene is TRBD1 (5 bases). The CDR3 has 15 residues. CDR1 and CDR2 (germline): KGHSH, LQKENI. Trimming removed 3 bases from V and 0 bases from J, with 9 bases in between. The CDR3 DNA follows: TGTGCCAGCTCACCCCAGGGTCATAGCAATCAGCCCCAGCATTTT. Amino acids: CASSPQGHSNQPQHF.

The chain uses TRBV6-1 and TRBJ1-5; D unclear. Germline lookup yields CDR1 MNHNS and CDR2 SASEGT. With 9 bases removed from V and 7 bases from J, the gap between germline ends came to 13 bases. The CDR3 contains 12 residues. The chain's CDR3 is CASFSSGQPQHF. DNA for the CDR3: TGTGCCAGTTTTTCCAGCGGACAGCCCCAGCATTTT.

The CDR3 bases are TGTGCCAGCTCACCCGCGACAGGGGGTCAAGAGACCCAGTACTTC. Translated: CASSPATGGQETQYF. The V gene is TRBV18, the J gene TRBJ2-5, with 9 bases identical to TRBD1. The J segment lost 2 bases and the V segment lost 3 bases, leaving 4 bases of the junction unmatched. Germline V gene sequence: CDR1 KGHSH, CDR2 LQKENI. This CDR3 region has 15 residues.

The chain combines TRBV7-2 with TRBJ1-2, with TRBD1 matching over 7 bases. CDR1 SGHTA and CDR2 FQGNSA come from the germline V gene. Unmatched junction bases numbered 9, after V lost 5 bases and J lost 0 bases. This CDR3 contains 16 residues. The CDR3 region has the DNA TGTGCCAGCAGCATTATGGGGACAGTGGCTAACTATGGCTACACCTTC. Encoded protein: CASSIMGTVANYGYTF. Full variable domain (rest looked up from reference TRBV7-2 and TRBJ1-2): GAGVSQSPSNKVTEKGKDVELRCDPISGHTALYWYRQSLGQGLEFLIYFQGNSAPDKSGLPSDRFSAERTGGSVSTLTIQRTQQEDSAVYLCASSIMGTVANYGYTFGSGTRLTVV.